The rows below give T cell receptor beta chains drawn from one sample of a study of tumor and adjacent non-tumor tissue in lung cancer. One entry per CDR3 protein results from TCRdb running MiXCR on the multiplex PCR reads. Seen here are some 73,000 distinct CDR3 sequences, more than 80% observed once, and the top ten hold about half. Sequenced input: distant non-tumor lung tissue. The receptor source for this set is a man in his 60s with non-small cell lung cancer. The CDR3 runs from the conserved cysteine through the conserved F or W. A D gene is named only where the DNA matches it firmly. The listing skips clone size in some rows; elsewhere it reads once, few, many or a size class.

j_call: TRBJ1-5
d_call: -
v_call: TRBV20-1
clone_size: -
cdr3_nt: TGCAGTGCTAGAGATGCCGGGAACAATCAGCCCAAGCATTTT
cdr3_aa: CSARDAGNNQPKHF

j_call: TRBJ2-7
d_call: -
v_call: TRBV6-5
clone_size: -
cdr3_nt: TGTGCCACCGGCAATGGGGGAGCAACTCGCTACGAGCAGTACTTC
cdr3_aa: CATGNGGATRYEQYF

j_call: TRBJ2-7
d_call: -
v_call: TRBV20-1
clone_size: -
cdr3_nt: TGCACTTCTAGAGAGTCAGGGGATACCTACGAGCAGTACTTC
cdr3_aa: CTSRESGDTYEQYF

j_call: TRBJ2-1
d_call: -
v_call: TRBV11-2
clone_size: -
cdr3_nt: TGTGTCAGCAGCTTAGATATGAGCTCCTACAATGAGCACTTCTTC
cdr3_aa: CVSSLDMSSYNEHFF

j_call: TRBJ2-1
d_call: -
v_call: TRBV4-3
clone_size: once
cdr3_nt: TGCGCCAGCAGTCAAGATAGGGCGGAAGGGAACTACAATGAGCAGTTCTTC
cdr3_aa: CASSQDRAEGNYNEQFF

j_call: TRBJ2-3
d_call: -
v_call: TRBV11-2
clone_size: once
cdr3_nt: TGTGCCAGCAGCTTATGGTCCCGCACAGGTACGCAGTATTTT
cdr3_aa: CASSLWSRTGTQYF

j_call: TRBJ1-1
d_call: -
v_call: TRBV6-2/TRBV6-3
clone_size: once
cdr3_nt: TGTGCCAGCAGTTACTCGAGTGACGGGATCGCTTTCTTT
cdr3_aa: CASSYSSDGIAFF

j_call: TRBJ1-2
d_call: -
v_call: TRBV20-1
clone_size: many
cdr3_nt: TGCAGTGCTAGGGGTGGCAGATCTAACTATGGCTACACCTTC
cdr3_aa: CSARGGRSNYGYTF

j_call: TRBJ2-7
d_call: -
v_call: TRBV4-1
clone_size: -
cdr3_nt: TGCACCAGCAACCAAGGCACAGGGAGATACGAGCAGTACTTC
cdr3_aa: CTSNQGTGRYEQYF

j_call: TRBJ1-2
d_call: -
v_call: TRBV4-1
clone_size: -
cdr3_nt: -
cdr3_aa: CASNQVGEGNYDYTF

j_call: TRBJ2-7
d_call: TRBD2
v_call: TRBV7-9
clone_size: -
cdr3_nt: TGTGCCAACAGCTCGCCTGGACTAGCGGGAGGGCCGAGGTACTTC
cdr3_aa: CANSSPGLAGGPRYF

j_call: TRBJ2-2
d_call: -
v_call: TRBV11-2
clone_size: -
cdr3_nt: TGTGACAGCAGCTTAGAACCCCCCACTAGTTCCGAGGAGCTGTTTTTT
cdr3_aa: CDSSLEPPTSSEELFF

j_call: TRBJ2-5
d_call: -
v_call: TRBV28
clone_size: many
cdr3_nt: TGTGCCAGCAGTTTAATTTACGGAGAGACCCAGTACTTC
cdr3_aa: CASSLIYGETQYF

j_call: TRBJ1-5
d_call: TRBD1
v_call: TRBV6-5
clone_size: -
cdr3_nt: TGTGCCAGCAGCAGGACAGGGGAAGGCAATAGCAATCAGCACCAGCATTTT
cdr3_aa: CASSRTGEGNSNQHQHF

j_call: TRBJ2-7
d_call: -
v_call: TRBV2
clone_size: few
cdr3_nt: TGTGCCAGCAGTGAACGGGGCACGGGCTACGAGCAGTACTTC
cdr3_aa: CASSERGTGYEQYF

j_call: TRBJ1-6
d_call: -
v_call: TRBV6-5
clone_size: -
cdr3_nt: TGTGCCAGCAGTTACACGACATGGACTAATTCACCCGTCCACTTT
cdr3_aa: CASSYTTWTNSPVHF

j_call: TRBJ2-3
d_call: -
v_call: TRBV5-4
clone_size: few
cdr3_nt: TGTGCCAGCAGCTTGCGGGCTACTGGGAGTAGTGATACGCAGTATTTT
cdr3_aa: CASSLRATGSSDTQYF

j_call: TRBJ2-3
d_call: TRBD2
v_call: TRBV5-4
clone_size: few
cdr3_nt: TGTGCCAGCAGTTTGCGGGCTAGCGGGAGTAGTGATTCGCAGTATTTT
cdr3_aa: CASSLRASGSSDSQYF

j_call: TRBJ2-7
d_call: -
v_call: TRBV7-2
clone_size: -
cdr3_nt: TGTGCCAGCAGCTTAAGGATCGCCGAGCAGTACTTC
cdr3_aa: CASSLRIAEQYF

j_call: TRBJ2-1
d_call: -
v_call: TRBV6-2/TRBV6-3
clone_size: -
cdr3_nt: TGTACCAGCAGTCACCTAGGTAATGAGCAGTTCTTC
cdr3_aa: CTSSHLGNEQFF

j_call: TRBJ1-6
d_call: TRBD1
v_call: TRBV20-1
clone_size: -
cdr3_nt: TGCAGTGCTAGAGTGGGACAGGAGGCAAGTTCACCCCTCCACTTT
cdr3_aa: CSARVGQEASSPLHF

j_call: TRBJ2-5
d_call: TRBD1
v_call: TRBV11-2
clone_size: -
cdr3_nt: TGTCTCAGCAGCTCCGGACAGGTTATGGAGACCCAGTACTTC
cdr3_aa: CLSSSGQVMETQYF

j_call: TRBJ2-7
d_call: -
v_call: TRBV6-2/TRBV6-3
clone_size: -
cdr3_nt: TGTGCCAGCAGTTACCTAGAGGGACGGGAGAACTCCTACGAGCAGTACTTC
cdr3_aa: CASSYLEGRENSYEQYF

j_call: TRBJ2-1
d_call: -
v_call: TRBV12-5
clone_size: -
cdr3_nt: TGTGCTTGTGGTCCGGGACAAAACAACAATGAGCAGTTCTTC
cdr3_aa: CACGPGQNNNEQFF

j_call: TRBJ2-7
d_call: -
v_call: TRBV11-2
clone_size: -
cdr3_nt: TGTGCCAGCAACCCAGCAAACAGGGCGAGGGGCATTTACGAGCAGTACTTC
cdr3_aa: CASNPANRARGIYEQYF

j_call: TRBJ2-1
d_call: -
v_call: TRBV29-1
clone_size: -
cdr3_nt: TGCAGCGTTGTCATGCTCATCCAGTCCGACAATGGGCAGTTCTTC
cdr3_aa: CSVVMLIQSDNGQFF

j_call: TRBJ2-7
d_call: TRBD1
v_call: TRBV20-1
clone_size: -
cdr3_nt: TGCAGAGTTAAGACCCCAGACAGGGGGCGATACGAGCAGTACTTC
cdr3_aa: CRVKTPDRGRYEQYF

j_call: TRBJ2-7
d_call: TRBD1
v_call: TRBV4-3
clone_size: -
cdr3_nt: TGCGCCAGCGGCCAGAGCCACGGGACAGGGGGCTACGAACAGTACTTC
cdr3_aa: CASGQSHGTGGYEQYF

j_call: TRBJ1-2
d_call: -
v_call: TRBV4-3
clone_size: -
cdr3_nt: TGCGCCAGCAGCCAAGATCACGCAGAGGGCCCTTATGGCTACACCTTC
cdr3_aa: CASSQDHAEGPYGYTF

j_call: TRBJ2-3
d_call: TRBD2
v_call: TRBV5-1
clone_size: -
cdr3_nt: TGCGCCAGTAGCTCCGCTGGGACTAGCGGGAATCCCGGCACAGATACGCAGTATTTT
cdr3_aa: CASSSAGTSGNPGTDTQYF

j_call: TRBJ2-5
d_call: -
v_call: TRBV4-3
clone_size: -
cdr3_nt: TGCGCCAGCAGCCAAGCCCGGTGGAAGACCCGGTACTTC
cdr3_aa: CASSQARWKTRYF

j_call: TRBJ1-2
d_call: -
v_call: TRBV20-1
clone_size: once
cdr3_nt: TGCAGTGCTCCCCTAGGGACTACTGATGGCTTCACCTTC
cdr3_aa: CSAPLGTTDGFTF

j_call: TRBJ1-1
d_call: -
v_call: TRBV4-3
clone_size: -
cdr3_nt: TGCGCCAGTAGCCAAGACGTTCCGAGCAGTTCGGGCCCTGAAGCTTTCTTT
cdr3_aa: CASSQDVPSSSGPEAFF